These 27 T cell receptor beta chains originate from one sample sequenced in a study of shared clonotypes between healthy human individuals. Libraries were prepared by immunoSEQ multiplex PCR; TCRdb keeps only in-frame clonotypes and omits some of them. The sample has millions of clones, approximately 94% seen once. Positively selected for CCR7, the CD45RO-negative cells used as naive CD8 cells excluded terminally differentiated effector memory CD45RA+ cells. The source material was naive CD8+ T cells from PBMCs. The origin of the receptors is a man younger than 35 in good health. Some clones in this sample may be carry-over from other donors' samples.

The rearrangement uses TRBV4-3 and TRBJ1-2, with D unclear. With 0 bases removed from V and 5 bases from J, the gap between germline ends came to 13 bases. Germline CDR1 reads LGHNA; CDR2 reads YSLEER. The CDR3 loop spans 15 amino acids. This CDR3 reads CASSQDAGNGYGYTF. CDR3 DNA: TGCGCCAGCAGCCAAGATGCGGGGAACGGGTATGGCTACACCTTC.

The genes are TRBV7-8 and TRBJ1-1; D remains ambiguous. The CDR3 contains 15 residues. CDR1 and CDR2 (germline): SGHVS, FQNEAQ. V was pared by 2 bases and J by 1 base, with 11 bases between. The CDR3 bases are TGTGCCAGCAGCTTACACCCACTGGGGAACACTGAAGCTTTCTTT. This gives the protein CASSLHPLGNTEAFF.

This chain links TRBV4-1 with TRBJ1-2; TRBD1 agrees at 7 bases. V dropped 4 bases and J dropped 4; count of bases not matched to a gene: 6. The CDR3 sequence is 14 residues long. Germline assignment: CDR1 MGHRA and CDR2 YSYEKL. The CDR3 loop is CASSPIGTVYGYTF. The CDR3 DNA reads TGCGCCAGCAGCCCAATCGGGACAGTCTATGGCTACACCTTC.

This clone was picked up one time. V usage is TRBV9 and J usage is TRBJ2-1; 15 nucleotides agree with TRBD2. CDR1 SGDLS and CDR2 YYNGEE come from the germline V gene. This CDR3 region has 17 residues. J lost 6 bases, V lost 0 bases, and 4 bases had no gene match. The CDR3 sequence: CASSVAGTSGRFNEQFF. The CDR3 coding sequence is TGTGCCAGCAGCGTAGCCGGGACTAGCGGGAGGTTCAATGAGCAGTTCTTC.

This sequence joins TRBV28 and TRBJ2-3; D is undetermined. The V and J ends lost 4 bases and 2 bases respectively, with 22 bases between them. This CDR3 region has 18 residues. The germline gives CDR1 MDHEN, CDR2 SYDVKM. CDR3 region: CASSSLINQAAFTDTQYF. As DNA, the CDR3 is TGTGCCAGCAGTTCCCTAATTAACCAGGCAGCATTCACAGATACGCAGTATTTT.

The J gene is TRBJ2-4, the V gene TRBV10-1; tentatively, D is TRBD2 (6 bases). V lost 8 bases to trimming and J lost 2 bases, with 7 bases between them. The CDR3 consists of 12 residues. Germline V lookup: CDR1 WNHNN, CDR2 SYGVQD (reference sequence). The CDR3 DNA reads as TGCGCCAGCGGGGGGACCAAAAACATTCAGTACTTC. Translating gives CASGGTKNIQYF.

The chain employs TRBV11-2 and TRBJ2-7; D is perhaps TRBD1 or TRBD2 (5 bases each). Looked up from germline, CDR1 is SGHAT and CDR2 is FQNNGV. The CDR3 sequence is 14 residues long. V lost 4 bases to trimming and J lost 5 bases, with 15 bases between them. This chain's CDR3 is CASSSPPPGHEQYF. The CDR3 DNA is TGTGCCAGCAGCTCCCCCCCACCGGGGCACGAGCAGTACTTC.

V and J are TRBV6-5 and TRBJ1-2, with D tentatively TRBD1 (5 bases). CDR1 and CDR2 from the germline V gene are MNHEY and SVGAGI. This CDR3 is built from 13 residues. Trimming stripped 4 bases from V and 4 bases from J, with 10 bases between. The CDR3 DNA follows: TGTGCCAGCAGTTCCGGGGGGGTCTATGGCTACACCTTC. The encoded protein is CASSSGGVYGYTF.

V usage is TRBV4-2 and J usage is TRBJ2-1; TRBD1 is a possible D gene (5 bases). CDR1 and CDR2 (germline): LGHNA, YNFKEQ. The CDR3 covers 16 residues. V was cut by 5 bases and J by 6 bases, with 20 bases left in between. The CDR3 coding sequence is TGTGCCAGCAGCGGACAAGCACGTCAACCAGGCAATGAGCAGTTCTTC. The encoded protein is CASSGQARQPGNEQFF.

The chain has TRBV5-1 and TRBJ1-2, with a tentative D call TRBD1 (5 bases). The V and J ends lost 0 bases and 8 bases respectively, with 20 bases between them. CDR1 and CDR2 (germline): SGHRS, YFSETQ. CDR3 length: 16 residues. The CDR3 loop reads CASSLERSGAPDGYTF. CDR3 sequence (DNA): TGCGCCAGCAGCTTGGAAAGGAGTGGGGCCCCTGACGGCTACACCTTC.

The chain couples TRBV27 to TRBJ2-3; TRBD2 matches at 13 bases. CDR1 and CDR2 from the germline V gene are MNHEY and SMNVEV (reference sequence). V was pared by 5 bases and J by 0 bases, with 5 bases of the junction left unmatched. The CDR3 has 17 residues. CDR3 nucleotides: TGTGCCAGCAGTGCCCCACTAGCGGGAGGGAGCACAGATACGCAGTATTTT. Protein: CASSAPLAGGSTDTQYF.

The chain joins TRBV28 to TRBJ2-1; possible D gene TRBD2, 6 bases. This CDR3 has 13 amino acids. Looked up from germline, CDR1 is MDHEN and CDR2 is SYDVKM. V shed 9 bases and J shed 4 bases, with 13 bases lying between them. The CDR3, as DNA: TGTGCCAGTTGCGGGGACGTATACAATGAGCAGTTCTTC. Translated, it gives CASCGDVYNEQFF.

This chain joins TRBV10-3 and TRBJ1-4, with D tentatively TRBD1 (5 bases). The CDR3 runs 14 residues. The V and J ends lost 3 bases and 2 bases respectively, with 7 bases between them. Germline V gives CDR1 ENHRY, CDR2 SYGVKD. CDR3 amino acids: CAISEKGTNEKLFF. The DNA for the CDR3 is TGTGCCATCAGTGAAAAGGGGACTAATGAAAAACTGTTTTTT.

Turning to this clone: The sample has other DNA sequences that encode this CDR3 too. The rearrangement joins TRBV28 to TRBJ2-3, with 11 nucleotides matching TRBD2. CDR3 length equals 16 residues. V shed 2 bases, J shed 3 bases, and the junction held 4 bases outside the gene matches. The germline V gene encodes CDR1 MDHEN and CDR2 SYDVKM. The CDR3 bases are TGTGCCAGCAGTTTAAGGGGACTAGCGGCAACAGATACGCAGTATTTT. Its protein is CASSLRGLAATDTQYF.

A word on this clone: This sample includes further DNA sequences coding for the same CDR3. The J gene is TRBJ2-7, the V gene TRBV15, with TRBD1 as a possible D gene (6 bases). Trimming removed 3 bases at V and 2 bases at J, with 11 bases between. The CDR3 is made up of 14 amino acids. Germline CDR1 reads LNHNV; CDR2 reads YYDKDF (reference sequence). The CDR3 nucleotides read TGTGCCACCAGCAGGGGCAGGGGCACCTACGAGCAGTACTTC. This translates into CATSRGRGTYEQYF.

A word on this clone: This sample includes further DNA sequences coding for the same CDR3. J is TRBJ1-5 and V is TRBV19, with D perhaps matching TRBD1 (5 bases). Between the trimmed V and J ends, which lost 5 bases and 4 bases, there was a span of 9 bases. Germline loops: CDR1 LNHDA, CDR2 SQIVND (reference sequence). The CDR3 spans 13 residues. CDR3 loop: CASSLGQNQPQHF. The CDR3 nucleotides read TGTGCCAGTAGTCTGGGGCAAAATCAGCCCCAGCATTTT.

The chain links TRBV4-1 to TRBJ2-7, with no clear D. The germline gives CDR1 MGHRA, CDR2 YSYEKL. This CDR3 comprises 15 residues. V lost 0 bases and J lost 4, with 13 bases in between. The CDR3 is CASSQEVRILYEQYF. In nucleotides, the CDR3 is TGCGCCAGCAGCCAAGAGGTCAGAATCTTATACGAGCAGTACTTC.

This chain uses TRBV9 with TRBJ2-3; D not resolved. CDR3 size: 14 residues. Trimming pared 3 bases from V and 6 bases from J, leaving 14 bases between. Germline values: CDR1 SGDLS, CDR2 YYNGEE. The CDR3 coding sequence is TGTGCCAGCAGCGCATACAGCCTAGGGGATACGCAGTATTTT. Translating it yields CASSAYSLGDTQYF.

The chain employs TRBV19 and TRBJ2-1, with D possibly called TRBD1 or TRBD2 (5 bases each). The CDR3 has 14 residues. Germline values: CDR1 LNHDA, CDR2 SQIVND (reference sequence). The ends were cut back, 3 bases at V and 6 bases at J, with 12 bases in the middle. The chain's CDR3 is CASSIRGFSNEQFF. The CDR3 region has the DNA TGTGCCAGTAGTATTCGGGGCTTCTCCAATGAGCAGTTCTTC.

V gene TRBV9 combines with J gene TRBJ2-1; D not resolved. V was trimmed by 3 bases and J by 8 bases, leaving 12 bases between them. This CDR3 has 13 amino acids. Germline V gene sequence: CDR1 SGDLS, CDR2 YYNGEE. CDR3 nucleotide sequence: TGTGCCAGCAGCGGATCCAAGGGCCATGAGCAGTTCTTC. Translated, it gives CASSGSKGHEQFF.

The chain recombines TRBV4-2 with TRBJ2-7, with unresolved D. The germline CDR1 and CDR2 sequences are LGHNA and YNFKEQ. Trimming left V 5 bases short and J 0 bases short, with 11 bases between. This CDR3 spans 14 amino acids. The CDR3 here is CASSGVASSYEQYF. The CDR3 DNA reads TGTGCCAGCAGCGGTGTCGCGAGCTCCTACGAGCAGTACTTC.

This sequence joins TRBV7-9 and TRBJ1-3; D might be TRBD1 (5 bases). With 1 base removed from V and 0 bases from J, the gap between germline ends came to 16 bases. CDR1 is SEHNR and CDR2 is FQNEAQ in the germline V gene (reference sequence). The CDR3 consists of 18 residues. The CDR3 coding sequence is TGTGCCAGCAGCTTAGGTGCCAGGGCTCAAAACTCTGGAAACACCATATATTTT. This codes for CASSLGARAQNSGNTIYF.

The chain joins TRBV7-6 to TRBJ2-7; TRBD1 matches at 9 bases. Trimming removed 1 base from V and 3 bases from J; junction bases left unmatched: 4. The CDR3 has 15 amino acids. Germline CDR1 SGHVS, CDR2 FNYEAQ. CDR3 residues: CASSLEGQGVYEQYF. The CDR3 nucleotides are TGTGCCAGCAGCTTAGAGGGACAGGGAGTCTACGAGCAGTACTTC.

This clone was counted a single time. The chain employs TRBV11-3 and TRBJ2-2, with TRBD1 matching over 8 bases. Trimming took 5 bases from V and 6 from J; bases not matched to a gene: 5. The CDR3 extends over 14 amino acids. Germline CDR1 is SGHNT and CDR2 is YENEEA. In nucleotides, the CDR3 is TGTGCCAGCAGCCCGCGGACAGGGCCCGGGGAGCTGTTTTTT. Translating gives CASSPRTGPGELFF.

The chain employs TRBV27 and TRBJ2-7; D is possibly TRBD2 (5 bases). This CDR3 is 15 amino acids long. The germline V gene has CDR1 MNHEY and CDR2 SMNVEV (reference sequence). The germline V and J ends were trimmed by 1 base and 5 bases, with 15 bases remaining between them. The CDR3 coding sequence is TGTGCCAGCAGTTTATACGGGGTCCTTCCCAACGAGCAGTACTTC. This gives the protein CASSLYGVLPNEQYF.

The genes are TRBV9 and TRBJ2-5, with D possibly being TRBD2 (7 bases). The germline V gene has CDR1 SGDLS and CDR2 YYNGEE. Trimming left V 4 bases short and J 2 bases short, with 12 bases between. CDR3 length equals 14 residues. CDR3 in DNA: TGTGCCAGCAGCACAGGGACTACACAAGAGACCCAGTACTTC. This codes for CASSTGTTQETQYF. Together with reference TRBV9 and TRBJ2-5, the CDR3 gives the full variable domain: DSGVTQTPKHLITATGQRVTLRCSPRSGDLSVYWYQQSLDQGLQFLIQYYNGEERAKGNILERFSAQQFPDLHSELNLSSLELGDSALYFCASSTGTTQETQYFGPGTRLLVL.

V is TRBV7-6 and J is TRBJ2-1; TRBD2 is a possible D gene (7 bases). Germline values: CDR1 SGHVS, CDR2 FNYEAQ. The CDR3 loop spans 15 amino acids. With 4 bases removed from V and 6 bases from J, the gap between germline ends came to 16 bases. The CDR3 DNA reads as TGTGCCAGCAGCTCGCCCCCGGCGGGGGCCAATGAGCAGTTCTTC. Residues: CASSSPPAGANEQFF. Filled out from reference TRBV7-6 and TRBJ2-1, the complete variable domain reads GAGVSQSPRYKVTKRGQDVALRCDPISGHVSLYWYRQALGQGPEFLTYFNYEAQQDKSGLPNDRFSAERPEGSISTLTIQRTEQRDSAMYRCASSSPPAGANEQFFGPGTRLTVL.